This entry features one TCR beta chain sequence. Its antigen is unidentified. This sample is drawn from a study of OX40 agonist ivuxolimab in advanced cancers. General study points: CD8+ T cells were the subset that, on average, had more expanded clones than CD4+.

This table comes from immunoSEQ multiplex PCR, and its TCRdb copy is limited to in-frame clones, with some not included. The sample includes tens of thousands of clones, approximately 85% of them seen just once. This CDR3 comprises 14 residues. V lost 0 bases, J lost 3 bases, and 9 bases lay in between. Germline values: CDR1 MGHRA, CDR2 YSYEKL. Sequenced material: CD4+ or CD8+ T cells sorted from blood, taken in a trial of the OX40 agonist ivuxolimab. The chain uses TRBV4-1 and TRBJ2-7, with unresolved D. The receptor was isolated from an adult with an advanced solid tumor such as melanoma, head and neck, liver or kidney cancer. CDR3 nucleotides: TGCGCCAGCAGCCAAGATTTACCGAACTACGAGCAGTACTTC. It specifies CASSQDLPNYEQYF.